The sequence of this T cell receptor (beta chain) was determined in a study of blood T cells in healthy people across ages. Across the study: Per every two T cells, about one barcoded beta molecule was captured by template switching.

Through a sample-barcoded 5' primer and a J-beta primer mix, a second PCR was run for roughly 6 to 11 cycles. A single record per CDR3 protein comes from TCRdb applying MiXCR to the 5' RACE reads. Of about 800,000 distinct CDR3 sequences listed, 55% to 75% are singletons. The table lists this clonotype with a few counts. Its cognate antigen is unknown. Study-level findings and limits: Estimates of diversity drawn from one million T cells were considered underestimates.

Samples had at least 6.5 million PBMCs isolated from them. The sequence derives from a man under 40 in good health. The sample comprised blood.

The CDR3 is CASSLRDRTYEQYF. The CDR3 DNA sequence: TGTGCCAGCAGTTTACGGGACAGAACCTACGAGCAGTACTTC. The V and J genes are TRBV27 and TRBJ2-7; 7 bases match TRBD1. CDR1 and CDR2 from the germline V gene are MNHEY and SMNVEV (reference sequence). The CDR3 length is 14 residues. V was pared by 2 bases and J by 2 bases, with 3 bases of the junction left unmatched.